The clone carrying this T cell receptor (beta chain) is deemed medium-sized (0.01 to 0.1%). Antigen unknown. This specimen comes from a study of spatial heterogeneity in lung cancer. Study context: Counts of TCR transcripts in tumor regions tracked strongly with a T cell module score that came from matched bulk RNA-seq. Each distinct TCR and UMI combination averaged more than ten appearances in raw reads.

The CDR3 spans 15 residues. The V segment lost 3 bases and the J segment 3 bases; nucleotides outside the gene matches: 8. Germline V lookup: CDR1 LGHNA, CDR2 YNFKEQ. One entry per CDR3 protein, called by TCRdb with MiXCR from the 5' RACE reads. This repertoire shows roughly 12,000 distinct CDR3 sequences, more than 14% found once; its top ten account for roughly 15%. The time point was: sample taken at primary tumor resection. Untreated early-stage non-small cell lung cancer patients, 65 to 90 in total, were the donors. No cells were sorted before sequencing. The whole RNA sequenced was extracted from tumor, nontumor lung or frozen PBMC. General study findings and limits: Expanded intratumoral alpha and beta TCR counts tracked tumor mutation counts.

The source material was lung tumor tissue, sampled at surgery. This receptor was taken from a male donor with early-stage non-small cell lung cancer. The chain has TRBV4-2 and TRBJ2-7, with 7 bases that match TRBD1. The CDR3 sequence: CASSHPDRTFYEQYF. In DNA, the CDR3 is TGTGCCAGCAGCCATCCGGACAGGACTTTCTACGAGCAGTACTTC.